This T cell receptor beta chain was identified in a study of beta chain features in type 1 diabetes. Study-wide findings and caveats: Among all four CD4+ subsets, Type 1 diabetes patients had TCRB CDR3s that were moderately but significantly shorter. Cells expressing TCR highly could be over-represented by cDNA sequencing.

The authors reverse transcribed all of the isolated RNA, so sequencing captured expressed TCRB transcripts. Mean read depth for naive, central memory and regulatory T cell samples was approximately 3.57 million reads. The method was immunoSEQ multiplex PCR; TCRdb's version includes in-frame clones alone and lacks a portion of them. The sample comprises around 430,000 clones, approximately 30% of which are singletons, and 0.05% to 0.065% rests with the top ten. Remarks on this clone: What it binds is unknown.

Sequencing was done on a sample of naive CD4+ T cells from blood. This receptor was identified in a man younger than 30 in good health.

In DNA, the CDR3 is TGCGCCAGCAGCCTTAGTCGTCCAGCTAGCGGGAGTTACGAGCAGTACTTC. Its translation: CASSLSRPASGSYEQYF. V and J are TRBV4-3 and TRBJ2-7, with 10 nucleotides matching TRBD2. The CDR3 spans 17 residues. Germline assignment: CDR1 LGHNA and CDR2 YSLEER. V dropped 4 bases and J dropped 4; count of bases not matched to a gene: 13.